This T cell receptor beta chain was sequenced in a study of T cell clonotyping in hematopoietic cell transplantation. Notes on the study in general: At the given depth, recipient repertoires were over 97% de novo clonotypes. CD4 and CD8 repertoire contributions could not be separated without sorting. Recipient TCR diversity dropped after transplant; expanded clonotypes rose from day 30 to 180.

The CDR3 has 13 residues. Germline V gene lookup returns CDR1 SGHTA and CDR2 FQGNSA. V lost 2 bases and J lost 4, with 8 bases in between. Only in-frame clones appear in the TCRdb table, and some are missing; sequencing was by immunoSEQ multiplex PCR. The sample contains approximately 8,800 clones, 84% of which appear only once. This clone was seen a few times. The antigen remains undetermined. The chain combines TRBV7-2 with TRBJ2-5; D remains ambiguous. The TCR was taken from a male patient between 60 and 69 years old who had an allogeneic stem cell transplant from an unrelated donor, so the T cells may come from the graft donor. Some clones in this sample may be carry-over from other donors' samples. The sample in question was PBMCs, obtained at the time of graft-versus-host disease after allogeneic stem cell transplant. The CDR3 sequence: CASSLTLGETQYF. The CDR3, as DNA: TGTGCCAGCAGCTTAACGCTTGGAGAGACCCAGTACTTC. Together with reference TRBV7-2 and TRBJ2-5, the CDR3 gives the full variable domain: GAGVSQSPSNKVTEKGKDVELRCDPISGHTALYWYRQSLGQGLEFLIYFQGNSAPDKSGLPSDRFSAERTGGSVSTLTIQRTQQEDSAVYLCASSLTLGETQYFGPGTRLLVL.